This T cell receptor beta chain was identified in a study of metastatic and nonmetastatic thyroid tumors. At the level of the study: Thyroid patients, malignant and benign, had repertoires compared across blood and tumor or nodule tissue. Regarding the study as a whole: Significantly greater TCR beta diversity was reportedly found in malignant thyroid tumors than in benign nodules (in blood and tumor).

Original data processing: Across clinicopathological groups, CDR3 differences served as the basis for building a distant-metastasis classifier for papillary thyroid cancer. TCRdb reprocessed the PCR reads using MiXCR. The V and J calls, along with clone size, are taken from TCRdb and not from the paper's own processing. The sample lists about 39,000 clones; 15% to 20% were seen once. The table lists this clone with a few counts. The target antigen is unknown. Germline CDR1 SNHLY, CDR2 FYNNEI. V lost 6 bases to trimming and J lost 6 bases, with 18 bases between them. The CDR3 sequence is 15 residues long. None of the patients had undergone any treatment ahead of thyroid surgery.

The sequencing input was blood. This chain links TRBV2 with TRBJ2-1, with D possibly TRBD2 on 6 matching bases. This receptor was obtained from a female donor with papillary thyroid cancer or a benign thyroid nodule (not recorded which). Some clones in this sample may be carry-over from other donors' samples. The DNA for the CDR3 is TGTGCCAGCAGCCCCACTAGCTGGACCTCCAATGAGCAGTTCTTC. Translating it yields CASSPTSWTSNEQFF.